A selection of T cell receptor beta chains follows, all from one sample in a study of identical twins. TCRdb re-derived calls from the 5' RACE reads in MiXCR, one entry per CDR3 protein. The sample has 200,000 or so distinct CDR3 sequences, roughly 15% seen once. These data were also filed under a second study, of T cells expressing NK-cell markers.

Sequencing input: CD8+ T cells sorted from blood. These receptor sequences come from a young woman in good health. Each CDR3 is given with its conserved first and last residue. A D gene is named only where the DNA matches it firmly. Size tells how often a clone was seen (once, few, many) or the class of an expanded clone, and some rows leave it out.

abundance | j_gene | v_gene | d_gene | CDR3nt | CDR3aa
once | TRBJ2-1 | TRBV12-3/TRBV12-4 | TRBD2 | TGTGCCAGCCGACTAGCGGGAGACTATGAGCAGTTCTTC | CASRLAGDYEQFF
. | TRBJ2-7 | TRBV21-1 | . | TGTGCCAGCAGCAAAGACAACAATTACGAGCAGTACTTC | CASSKDNNYEQYF
. | TRBJ2-7 | TRBV21-1 | . | TGTGCCAGCAGCAAAGCGCTTTGGACACCAGCCTACGAGCAGTACTTC | CASSKALWTPAYEQYF
. | TRBJ2-7 | TRBV3-1 | TRBD1 | TGTGCCAGCAGCCAAGATGCTCCGGGACAGGGGATTACCTACGAGCAGTACTTC | CASSQDAPGQGITYEQYF
many | TRBJ2-7 | TRBV4-3 | . | TGTGCCAGCAGCCAAGGTGTCGGATACGAGCAGTACTTC | CASSQGVGYEQYF
few | TRBJ2-3 | TRBV4-2 | TRBD2 | TGTGCCAGCAGCCAAGCGACTAGCGACACAGATACGCAGTATTTT | CASSQATSDTDTQYF
. | TRBJ1-1 | TRBV9 | TRBD1 | TGTGCCAGCAGCGCACGGACAGGGGCGGTCAGTGAAGCTTTCTTT | CASSARTGAVSEAFF
. | TRBJ2-1 | TRBV11-2 | TRBD2 | TGTGCCAGCAGCTTGGGGGTAGCGGGGCCCGATGAGCAGTTCTTC | CASSLGVAGPDEQFF
few | TRBJ2-3 | TRBV6-5 | . | TGTGCCAGCAGTTCGTCCCGGAGGGATGGTACAGATACGCAGTATTTT | CASSSSRRDGTDTQYF
few | TRBJ1-2 | TRBV7-9 | TRBD1 | TGTGCCACTCCTGCGGACAGGGGGGATAAGCGCTATGGCTACACCTTC | CATPADRGDKRYGYTF
few | TRBJ2-2 | TRBV7-9 | TRBD2 | TGTGCCAGCAGTACGAGGACTAGTGGTGCCGGGGAGCTGTTTTTT | CASSTRTSGAGELFF
. | TRBJ2-1 | TRBV20-1 | . | TGCAGTGCAGGATTAACTCCAGCCCTGGACAATGAGCAGTTCTTC | CSAGLTPALDNEQFF
few | TRBJ2-5 | TRBV24-1 | . | TGTGCCACCAGTGATTTTCAGGGAAAGACCCAGTACTTC | CATSDFQGKTQYF
few | TRBJ2-1 | TRBV5-5 | TRBD1 | TGTGCCAGCAGCTTGTGGCAGGGGGCGGGCAATGAGCAGTTCTTC | CASSLWQGAGNEQFF
few | TRBJ2-1 | TRBV7-6 | . | TGTGCCAGCAGCTTAGCCTACGCCTACAATGAGCAGTTCTTC | CASSLAYAYNEQFF
few | TRBJ2-1 | TRBV3-1 | TRBD2 | TGTGCCAGCAGCCAAACCGGGACTAGCGTATTCGACGATGAGCAGTTCTTC | CASSQTGTSVFDDEQFF
few | TRBJ2-3 | TRBV6-5 | TRBD2 | TGTGCCAGCAGTTACCGGACTAGCAGTGCTAGCACAGATACGCAGTATTTT | CASSYRTSSASTDTQYF
. | TRBJ2-2 | TRBV29-1 | . | TGCAGCGTTGGTAGCGCAGACACCGGGGAGCTGTTTTTT | CSVGSADTGELFF
. | TRBJ2-1 | TRBV6-5 | TRBD2 | TGTGCCAGCAGTTCGCTAGCGGGCCAATACAATGAGCAGTTCTTC | CASSSLAGQYNEQFF
. | TRBJ1-5 | TRBV5-1 | . | TGCGCCAGCAGCTTTGAGGGTTACCAGCCCCAGCATTTT | CASSFEGYQPQHF
once | TRBJ2-7 | TRBV7-3 | . | TGTGCCAGCAGCCAGGGGAAATCGGCCTCCTACGAGCAGTACTTC | CASSQGKSASYEQYF
. | TRBJ1-2 | TRBV12-3/TRBV12-4 | . | TGTGCCAGCACCCGAGGGGTTGGCTACACCTTC | CASTRGVGYTF
few | TRBJ2-7 | TRBV11-1 | TRBD1 | TGTGCCAGCAGCTCTACAACAGGGGCCGACTTCTTCTCCTACGAGCAGTACTTC | CASSSTTGADFFSYEQYF
few | TRBJ2-7 | TRBV9 | TRBD2 | TGTGCCAGCAGCGGGACTAGCAGGGCCGAGCAGTACTTC | CASSGTSRAEQYF
. | TRBJ1-2 | TRBV7-8 | . | TGTGCCAGCAGCTTCGGGGAGATACGAGGCTACACCTTC | CASSFGEIRGYTF
. | TRBJ2-1 | TRBV7-8 | . | TGTGCCAGCAGCCCGACTGGCTCTCCGGGAAATGAGCAGTTCTTC | CASSPTGSPGNEQFF
. | TRBJ1-2 | TRBV12-3/TRBV12-4 | . | TGTGCCAGCACCCAGGGGTTTTATGGCTACACCTTC | CASTQGFYGYTF
few | TRBJ2-7 | TRBV24-1 | TRBD2 | TGTGCCACCAGTGATTTGCGGCTAGCGGGGGGATCCTACGAGCAGTACTTC | CATSDLRLAGGSYEQYF
. | TRBJ2-7 | TRBV20-1 | . | TGCAGTGCCCCTGCCGAGGGGGTTAGGGAGCAGTACTTC | CSAPAEGVREQYF
. | TRBJ2-5 | TRBV5-1 | . | TGCGCCAGCTTCGCTGGCGGGCTTCAAGAGACCCAGTACTTC | CASFAGGLQETQYF
. | TRBJ2-4 | TRBV7-2 | TRBD2 | TGTGCCAGCAGCTTAGGGACTAGCGGGAGGGCCGGGAACATTCAGTACTTC | CASSLGTSGRAGNIQYF
few | TRBJ2-7 | TRBV4-3 | . | TGCGCCAGCTCCCCCAGGACGGAGGTTGGCGAGCAGTACTTC | CASSPRTEVGEQYF
. | TRBJ1-1 | TRBV12-3/TRBV12-4 | . | TGTGCCAGCAGTTTGGTTCGGGTTAACACTGAAGCTTTCTTT | CASSLVRVNTEAFF
. | TRBJ1-5 | TRBV3-1 | . | TGTGCCAGCAGCCAACGGAGGCCCCAGCATTTT | CASSQRRPQHF
. | TRBJ2-5 | TRBV6-5 | . | TGTGCCAGCGTTACTAGTTCGGAGACCCAGTACTTC | CASVTSSETQYF
few | TRBJ2-1 | TRBV5-1 | . | TGCGCCAGCAGATCGAGGGGAAATGAGCAGTTCTTC | CASRSRGNEQFF
many | TRBJ1-5 | TRBV12-3/TRBV12-4 | . | TGTGCCAGCAGTTTACTGGGAAGGGACCAGCCCCAGCATTTT | CASSLLGRDQPQHF
few | TRBJ2-7 | TRBV29-1 | TRBD2 | TGCAGCGGGACTAGCAAGAACGAGCAGTACTTC | CSGTSKNEQYF
. | TRBJ2-1 | TRBV10-3 | . | TGTGCCATCAGTGAGTTAAATGAGCAGTTCTTC | CAISELNEQFF
. | TRBJ2-7 | TRBV6-4 | TRBD1 | TGTGCCAGTCGGACAGGACCCTTATCCTACGAGCAGTACTTC | CASRTGPLSYEQYF
few | TRBJ2-1 | TRBV5-6 | . | TGTGCCAGCAGCCCCGGGACGCCTCTCAATGAGCAGTTCTTC | CASSPGTPLNEQFF
. | TRBJ1-2 | TRBV29-1 | . | TGCAGCGTTGTCCCATACCAGAAAACAATTGATGGCTACACCTTC | CSVVPYQKTIDGYTF
. | TRBJ1-2 | TRBV5-6 | . | TGTGCCAAGGGGAGGAGGAACTATGGCTACACCTTC | CAKGRRNYGYTF
few | TRBJ1-5 | TRBV12-3/TRBV12-4 | . | TGTGCCAGCAGTCAAACAGGGATGGAACAGCCCCAGCATTTT | CASSQTGMEQPQHF
. | TRBJ2-1 | TRBV7-9 | . | TGTGCCAGCAGCTTAGTAAACTACAATGAGCAGTTCTTC | CASSLVNYNEQFF